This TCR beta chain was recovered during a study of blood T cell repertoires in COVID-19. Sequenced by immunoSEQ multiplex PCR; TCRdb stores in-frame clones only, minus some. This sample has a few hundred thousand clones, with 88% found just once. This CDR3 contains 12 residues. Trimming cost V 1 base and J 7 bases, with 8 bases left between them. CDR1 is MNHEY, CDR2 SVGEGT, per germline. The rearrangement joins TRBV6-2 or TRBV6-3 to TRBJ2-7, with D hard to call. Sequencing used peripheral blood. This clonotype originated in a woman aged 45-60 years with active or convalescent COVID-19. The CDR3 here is CASSYYYREQYF. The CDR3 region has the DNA TGTGCCAGCAGTTACTACTATCGAGAGCAGTACTTC.